The clone carrying this T cell receptor (beta chain) showed up many times. This sample is part of a study of regulatory T cells in long-lasting Graves disease. The CDR3 has 12 residues. With 8 bases clipped from V and 4 bases from J, the junction kept 4 bases outside the gene matches. Germline V CDR1 and CDR2: SNHLY, FYNNEI. Through Arm-PCR of CDR3 regions and iRepertoire HTBI primers, TCR beta libraries were built. One entry per CDR3 protein, called by TCRdb with MiXCR from the multiplex PCR reads. The data show hundreds of thousands of distinct CDR3 sequences, 20% seen once. Time point noted: persistent/refractory GD, antithyroid drugs over 5 years with positive TRAb. PBMCs provided the RNA from which the TCR library was made. A nine-milliliter sample of peripheral blood was drawn into EDTA tubes.

The rearrangement joins TRBV2 to TRBJ2-5; 7 positions match TRBD2. The source is a female donor with Graves disease. This specimen consisted of peripheral blood mononuclear cells (PBMCs), obtained when the disease was refractory, from a patient treated with antithyroid drugs. The CDR3 DNA sequence: TGTGCCAGCCGGACTAGTAGAGAGACCCAGTACTTC. Protein: CASRTSRETQYF.